Included here is one TCR beta chain sequence, with context. Its recognized antigen is unknown. No much larger clonotype is one base removed from it; base qualities were not supplied. Enrolling through a virtual design, the prospective study's participants ranged in age from about 18 to 89 years and lived across approximately 25 United States geographic areas. In the prospective study, participants were assigned to cohorts based on the clinical history participants reported in a screening survey and a study questionnaire. A participant counted as exposed if, within 2 weeks of entering the study, that participant had been in contact with someone who had a PCR-confirmed or clinician-diagnosed COVID-19 case. Mobile phlebotomists in the prospective study collected whole blood, serum and a nasopharyngeal or oropharyngeal swab from every participant. Additional blood draws and questionnaires over an approximately 2-month period could optionally be provided by prospective study participants. Prospective study blood samples were shipped either frozen or at room temperature before DNA extraction.

The CDR3 runs 16 residues from the cysteine to the phenylalanine. The sequence is cut down to CDR3 DNA, 48 bases in frame from base 1. CDR1 and CDR2 (SGDLS, YYNGEE) derive from the germline V gene. V is cut back by 4 bases and J by 2 bases, with 3 bases in the junction unmatched. This sample is drawn from a study of blood T cell repertoires in COVID-19 (TCRdb year 2020). As for the study more broadly: Samples covering the acute and convalescent phases of COVID-19 were provided by collaborators in the United States, Italy and Spain. The prospective study material was composed of cDNA or gDNA derived from T cells, B-cell-depleted T cells, or PBMCs. Deeply sampled blood TCRbeta repertoires from subjects exposed to, actively infected with, or recovered from COVID-19 were included in the dataset. The repertoires were made available in a free public database intended to serve as a resource for research on the immune response to SARS-CoV-2. Samples were obtained from the ongoing ImmuneRACE study (first 160 participants) and from 1,200 or so subjects provided by 6 global collaborators. The sample metadata nearly always contained a de-identified subject ID, COVID-19 status, age in years and sex. HLA class I and class II types, where available, came from metadata supplied by the sample provider rather than from assay-based typing. Paper-wide results and their limitations: How much clinical and demographic metadata was included differed by source and by participant, and the metadata was provided uncurated.

TCRbeta CDR3 regions were amplified from genomic DNA by means of the immunoSEQ Assay, a bias-controlled multiplex PCR. Per the source publication's procedure: Nucleated cell counts per sample were estimated from amplification of reference gene primers within the assay. To quantify the absolute abundance of each unique TCRbeta CDR3 rearrangement, sequence reads were collapsed and filtered. Productive Simpson clonality was computed per sample as the square root of Simpson's diversity index over productive rearrangements. This immuneACCESS table, as held by TCRdb, lists in-frame sequences with V and J called but not all clones. Of the missing ones, under half trace to an unresolved V gene in checked studies; the others have no known cause. The V and J calls and clone size were taken over from that table, and D and trimming were inferred from the DNA. The sample has some 300,000 clones on record, roughly 91% of them singletons. The ten top clones hold approximately 2.9% of the sample.

The sample taken for sequencing was PBMCs or T cells enriched from blood (not recorded which). The receptor was isolated from a woman aged 45 to 65 who had been exposed to COVID-19. The chain links TRBV9 with TRBJ2-2; TRBD2 lines up with 12 middle nucleotides. The bases are TGTGCCAGCAGCCCTAGCGGGGGGGTTAACACCGGGGAGCTGTTTTTT. Its protein product is CASSPSGGVNTGELFF.